One sample yielded the 28 T cell receptor beta chains listed below, sequenced in a study of tumor and adjacent non-tumor tissue in lung cancer. TCRbeta libraries were built with three rounds of nested PCR, modified from ARM-PCR. TCRdb passed the multiplex PCR reads through MiXCR, listing each CDR3 protein once. The sample lists more than 75,000 distinct CDR3 sequences, about two thirds occurring once. No cell sorting was done before RNA was extracted from the tissue. Sequences were obtained from lung tumor tissue. The receptors stem from a woman aged 70-85 years with non-small cell lung cancer.

Remarks on this clonotype: The missing conserved phenylalanine or tryptophan at the end of this CDR3 makes a read error likely. The CDR3 spells CASRRPGDYGQYY. Here the CDR3 DNA reads TGTGCCAGCCGCCGTCCGGGGGACTACGGGCAGTACTAC. This chain joins TRBV28 and TRBJ2-7; 7 bases line up with TRBD2. CDR1 is MDHEN and CDR2 is SYDVKM in the germline V gene. The CDR3 runs to 13 residues.

The chain is built from TRBV5-1 and TRBJ2-7; perhaps TRBD1 as D (5 bases). Germline loops: CDR1 SGHRS, CDR2 YFSETQ. V was trimmed by 7 bases and J by 5 bases, leaving 19 bases between them. The CDR3 length is 14 residues. The CDR3 sequence is CASGFSGIGHEQYF. As DNA, the CDR3 is TGCGCCAGCGGGTTTTCAGGGATCGGCCACGAGCAGTACTTC. The full variable domain, in which reference TRBV5-1 and TRBJ2-7 provide the parts outside the CDR3, is KAGVTQTPRYLIKTRGQQVTLSCSPISGHRSVSWYQQTPGQGLQFLFEYFSETQRNKGNFPGRFSGRQFSNSRSEMNVSTLELGDSALYLCASGFSGIGHEQYFGPGTRLTVT.

This clonotype was picked up one time. An end of the junction differs from the germline gene, which may be a read error. This chain joins TRBV4-1 and TRBJ1-5, with a tentative D call TRBD1 (5 bases). This CDR3 contains 16 residues. Germline CDR1 and CDR2: MGHRA and YSYEKL. DNA of the CDR3: TGCGCCAGCAGTCAAGGCGTAGGGACCAATGGGCAGCCCCAGCATTTT. It translates to CASSQGVGTNGQPQHF.

This clonotype was recorded many times. One end of the junction varies from germline; a read error may be responsible. The chain recombines TRBV11-2 with TRBJ2-1; 14 bases align to TRBD2. CDR1 is SGHAT and CDR2 is FQNNGV in the germline V gene. The CDR3 is 14 amino acids. The CDR3 region is CASSLGLAGGRPGF. The DNA for the CDR3 is TGTGCCAGCAGCCTAGGACTAGCGGGAGGAAGACCCGGGTTC. Using reference TRBV11-2 and TRBJ2-1 for the parts outside the CDR3, the full variable domain is EAGVAQSPRYKIIEKRQSVAFWCNPISGHATLYWYQQILGQGPKLLIQFQNNGVVDDSQLPKDRFSAERLKGVDSTLKIQPAKLEDSAVYLCASSLGLAGGRPGFGPGTRLTVL.

A remark on this clonotype: A junction boundary mismatches the germline segment, possibly from a read error. This chain links TRBV29-1 with TRBJ2-2; D is unclear. Germline values: CDR1 SQVTM, CDR2 ANQGSEA. This CDR3 spans 12 amino acids. CDR3 region: CRVAWSTGELFF. In DNA, the CDR3 is TGCAGGGTTGCTTGGAGCACTGGGGAGCTGTTTTTT.

Concerning this clonotype: This clone may be a read error of a much larger clone one base away. The chain combines TRBV28 with TRBJ2-7, with TRBD1 identical over 7 bases. Trimming cost V 5 bases and J 6 bases; bases outside gene matches: 13. The germline V gene has CDR1 MDHEN and CDR2 SYDVKM. The CDR3 totals 15 residues. The CDR3 is CASSRTVQGRSEQYF. CDR3 DNA sequence: TGTGCCAGCAGTCGGACCGTACAGGGGCGCTCCGAGCAGTACTTC.

Comment on this clonotype: Since no conserved phenylalanine or tryptophan closes the CDR3, a read error is the likely cause. The V gene is TRBV11-3, the J gene TRBJ2-5; D may be TRBD1 (5 bases). The CDR3 is 13 amino acids. The ends were cut back, 10 bases at V and 5 bases at J, with 17 bases in the middle. Germline CDR1 SGHNT, CDR2 YENEEA. This CDR3 reads CANRFSGLETQYS. CDR3 nucleotide sequence: TGTGCCAACCGCTTTTCAGGGCTGGAGACCCAGTACTCC.

As to this clonotype: This sequence may be a read error, since a much larger clone differs from it by one base. The conserved phenylalanine or tryptophan normally closing the CDR3 is absent here, so this likely arose from a read error. The chain combines TRBV13 with TRBJ1-5, with TRBD1 matching over 9 bases. CDR1 and CDR2 from the germline V gene are PRHDT and FYEKMQ (reference sequence). The CDR3 has 12 amino acids. The V gene end was trimmed by 4 bases and the J gene end by 12 bases; junction bases not matched to a gene: 4. The CDR3 here is CASSWGQGLQHS. Here the CDR3 DNA reads TGTGCCAGCAGCTGGGGACAGGGACTCCAGCATTCT.

Note on this clonotype: One base away lies a much larger clone, so this may be a sequencing read error. The rearrangement uses TRBV11-2 and TRBJ2-7; tentative D call: TRBD2 (5 bases). CDR3 length: 11 amino acids. Per the germline V gene, CDR1 is SGHAT and CDR2 is FQNNGV. The CDR3 nucleotides are TGTACCAGCAGCTCTGAGGGATTGCAGTACTTC. It codes for CTSSSEGLQYF.

The chain is built from TRBV6-1 and TRBJ1-5; TRBD1 might be the D (5 bases). V lost 7 bases and J lost 7, with 14 bases in between. The germline gives CDR1 MNHNS, CDR2 SASEGT. The CDR3 consists of 13 residues. Written as DNA, the CDR3 is TGTGCCAGCATCTTACGGGGGAGGCAGCCCCAGCATTTT. This encodes CASILRGRQPQHF.

This clonotype was observed a few times. The chain recombines TRBV7-9 with TRBJ1-3, with 7 bases fitting TRBD1. Germline V gene sequence: CDR1 SEHNR, CDR2 FQNEAQ (reference sequence). V trimming: 8 bases; J trimming: 2 bases; junction bases outside the gene matches: 3. This CDR3 comprises 13 residues. CDR3 loop: CASHRGTGNTIYF. The CDR3 DNA follows: TGTGCCAGCCACAGGGGAACTGGAAACACCATATATTTT. Full variable domain (outside the CDR3, taken from reference TRBV7-9 and TRBJ1-3): DTGVSQNPRHKITKRGQNVTFRCDPISEHNRLYWYRQTLGQGPEFLTYFQNEAQLEKSRLLSDRFSAERPKGSFSTLEIQRTEQGDSAMYLCASHRGTGNTIYFGEGSWLTVV.

The CDR3 DNA sequence: TGCAGTCTTGAGGAAGCGCCTAGGGGCATTCAGTACTTC. It is translated as CSLEEAPRGIQYF. This chain links TRBV29-1 with TRBJ2-4, with D perhaps TRBD1 (5 bases). CDR1 SQVTM and CDR2 ANQGSEA come from the germline V gene. CDR3 length: 13 residues.

This clonotype was detected many times. This chain links TRBV21-1 with TRBJ2-7; the D call in the table, TRBD1, was not verified against the DNA. TRBV21-1 is classified as a pseudogene. The CDR3 totals 16 residues. The CDR3 DNA reads TGTGCCAGCAGCGTTCAAAGGGGACAGCCCTCAGGCGAGCAGTACTTC. It yields the protein CASSVQRGQPSGEQYF.

This clonotype appeared a single time. The V call is TRBV6-6, the J call TRBJ1-2; possibly TRBD1 for D (6 bases). Germline CDR1 MNHNY, CDR2 SVGAGI (reference sequence). The CDR3 loop spans 17 amino acids. The V end lost 0 bases, the J end lost 7 bases, and 21 bases lay between the germline ends. The CDR3 region has the DNA TGTGCCAGCAGTTACTCGGTCGGAACGCGAGGGGGTAGTGGCTACACCTTC. Its translation: CASSYSVGTRGGSGYTF.

In the case of this clonotype: One end of the junction does not line up with germline, which may come from a read error. This sequence joins TRBV11-1 and TRBJ2-2; unclear D gene. The CDR3 is 17 amino acids. The germline gives CDR1 SGHAT, CDR2 FQDESV (reference sequence). CDR3 DNA sequence: TGTGCCAGCAGCTTAGCGCTCGGTGGTTCGCACACCGGGCAGCTGTTTTTT. Amino acid sequence: CASSLALGGSHTGQLFF.

Turning to this clonotype: A much larger clone sits a single nucleotide away, making a read error possible. The chain combines TRBV6-1 with TRBJ1-2; D remains unclear. The CDR3 spans 13 residues. The germline V gene encodes CDR1 MNHNS and CDR2 SASEGT. The CDR3: CASTKGHGDGNTF. For the CDR3, the DNA is TGTGCCAGCACGAAGGGCCATGGTGATGGCAACACCTTC.

The table lists this clonotype with a few counts. The germline gene is not matched at one end of the junction; a read error may be the cause. This rearrangement joins TRBV6-1 to TRBJ1-4, with 7 positions matching TRBD1. Germline V gene data show CDR1 as MNHNS and CDR2 as SASEGT. The CDR3 covers 15 residues. CDR3 DNA sequence: TGTGCCAGCAGTAATAACAGGGGAAGGTGTGAAAAACAGTTTTTT. Amino acid sequence: CASSNNRGRCEKQFF.

On this clonotype itself: Compared with germline, one end of the junction differs, possibly owing to a read error. The chain is built from TRBV7-9 and TRBJ1-1; 7 positions match TRBD1. The length of the CDR3 is 14 residues. Germline values: CDR1 SEHNR, CDR2 FQNEAQ (reference sequence). CDR3 loop: CANSFGQEDTEAFF. CDR3 sequence (DNA): TGTGCCAACAGCTTTGGACAGGAAGACACTGAAGCTTTCTTT.

About this clonotype: One end of the junction varies from germline; a read error may be responsible. J is TRBJ2-3 and V is TRBV20-1; 9 bases are a match to TRBD2. Germline V gene sequence: CDR1 DFQATT, CDR2 SNEGSKA (reference sequence). The CDR3 sequence is 18 residues long. The CDR3 region is CSVRGAGGPRMSTDTQYF. The CDR3, as DNA: TGCAGTGTTAGAGGGGCGGGAGGGCCGAGAATGTCAACAGATACGCAGTATTTT.

Comments on this clonotype: One end of the junction varies from germline; a read error may be responsible. The chain carries TRBV28 and TRBJ1-3; possible D gene TRBD1, 6 bases. This CDR3 region has 18 residues. Germline V gene sequence: CDR1 MDHEN, CDR2 SYDVKM. CDR3 residues: CASSLGPSGGRSGSTIYF. CDR3 DNA sequence: TGTGCCAGCAGTTTAGGTCCTTCGGGGGGGCGATCTGGAAGCACCATATATTTT. Full variable domain (rest looked up from reference TRBV28 and TRBJ1-3): DVKVTQSSRYLVKRTGEKVFLECVQDMDHENMFWYRQDPGLGLRLIYFSYDVKMKEKGDIPEGYSVSREKKERFSLILESASTNQTSMYLCASSLGPSGGRSGSTIYFGEGSWLTVV.

The count of this clonotype is one. This rearrangement joins TRBV28 to TRBJ1-2, with D possibly being TRBD1 (6 bases). Germline lookup yields CDR1 MDHEN and CDR2 SYDVKM. Between the trimmed V and J ends, which lost 5 bases and 2 bases, there was a span of 18 bases. The CDR3 contains 16 residues. The CDR3 is CASSRSAVGANYGYTF. Written as DNA, the CDR3 is TGTGCCAGCAGTCGCTCGGCGGTGGGGGCCAACTATGGCTACACCTTC.

As to this clonotype: The CDR3 does not end in the conserved phenylalanine or tryptophan, so this is likely a read error. Because the CDR3's place on the DNA is in doubt, the DNA is left out and the CDR3 is given as listed by TCRdb. This sequence joins TRBV29-1 and TRBJ2-3; the table's D call TRBD2 went unverified against the DNA. The germline gives CDR1 SQVTM, CDR2 ANQGSEA. The length of the CDR3 is 15 amino acids, counting both ends. The CDR3 loop reads CSVELGTSGTDTQYY.

V usage is TRBV30 and J usage is TRBJ2-3, with a possible D match to TRBD2 (5 bases). Germline V lookup: CDR1 GTSNPN, CDR2 SVGIG (reference sequence). The CDR3 has 16 amino acids. Trimming cost V 2 bases and J 6 bases, with 21 bases left between them. The CDR3 protein is CAWSRGTGDLTDTQYF. CDR3 sequence (DNA): TGTGCCTGGAGTCGAGGTACCGGGGATCTCACGGATACGCAGTATTTT.

This clonotype has a count of ten or more. The chain links TRBV20-1 to TRBJ2-1, with 11 bases lining up with TRBD2. CDR1 and CDR2 (germline): DFQATT, SNEGSKA (reference sequence). With 6 bases clipped from V and 9 bases from J, the junction kept 10 bases outside the gene matches. The CDR3 consists of 14 residues. CDR3 DNA: TGCAGTGCCGAGGTAGCGGGAGGGGGGGGTGAGCAGTTCTTC. This gives the protein CSAEVAGGGGEQFF.

This clonotype appeared a single time. J is TRBJ2-3 and V is TRBV29-1; TRBD2 is a possible D gene (6 bases). The V gene lost 4 bases and the J gene lost 5 bases, with 16 bases spanning the gap. CDR1 and CDR2 (germline): SQVTM, ANQGSEA. There are 14 residues in the CDR3. CDR3 sequence (DNA): TGCAGCGTTGGTTCGAGGGGAGGCATAGATACGCAGTATTTT. It translates to CSVGSRGGIDTQYF.

On this clonotype: At one boundary the junction diverges from the germline segment, which might be a read error. The rearrangement joins TRBV10-3 to TRBJ2-3; maybe TRBD1 (5 bases). CDR3 size: 14 residues. Germline assignment: CDR1 ENHRY and CDR2 SYGVKD. This CDR3 is CTIKKGVGTDTQYF. Written as DNA, the CDR3 is TGTACCATCAAGAAAGGGGTGGGGACAGATACGCAGTATTTT.

In regard to this clonotype: One base away lies a much larger clone, so this may be a sequencing read error. V is TRBV30 and J is TRBJ1-2; D unresolved. This CDR3 region has 13 residues. The germline V and J ends were trimmed by 1 base and 8 bases, with 14 bases remaining between them. CDR1 is GTSNPN, CDR2 SVGIG, per germline (reference sequence). CDR3 coding DNA: TGTGCCTGGAGTGAGAGCCCCCTCCAAGGCTACACCTTC. Protein product: CAWSESPLQGYTF. Filled out from reference TRBV30 and TRBJ1-2, the complete variable domain reads SQTIHQWPATLVQPVGSPLSLECTVEGTSNPNLYWYRQAAGRGLQLLFYSVGIGQISSEVPQNLSASRPQDRQFILSSKKLLLSDSGFYLCAWSESPLQGYTFGSGTRLTVV.

Regarding this clonotype: This may arise from a read error, as a much more abundant clone is one base away. The gene calls are TRBV12-3 or TRBV12-4 and TRBJ1-2, with D perhaps matching TRBD1 (6 bases). This CDR3 region has 14 residues. This CDR3 is CASSPGGANYGHTF. The CDR3 bases are TGTGCCAGCAGCCCCGGGGGCGCTAACTATGGCCACACCTTC.